This T cell receptor (beta chain) was obtained from a study of metastatic and nonmetastatic thyroid tumors. About the study: Comparative analysis of repertoires was undertaken across blood and tumor or nodule tissue obtained from malignant and benign thyroid patients.

Germline values: CDR1 WSHSY, CDR2 SAAADI. V lost 10 bases, J lost 5 bases, and 6 bases stayed unmatched. The CDR3 has 12 amino acids. This clone was picked up many times. TCRdb re-analyzed the PCR reads through MiXCR. The sample contains tens of thousands of clones, approximately 15% of which appear only once. All patients were untreated before thyroid surgery. Sequencing was done on a sample of blood. The TCR originated in a male donor with papillary thyroid cancer or a benign thyroid nodule (not recorded which). Some clones in this sample may be carry-over from other donors' samples. J is TRBJ2-7 and V is TRBV10-2; 9 bases align to TRBD1. The CDR3 DNA is TGCGCCACCCGGGGACAGGGACACGAGCAGTACTTC. The encoded protein is CATRGQGHEQYF.